Each of the 10 T cell receptor beta chains below was sequenced from the same sample in a study of CD8 T cells in Susac syndrome. A quantity of about 0.5 to 1 ug RNA underwent reverse transcription using random hexamers. One entry per CDR3 protein results from TCRdb running MiXCR on the immunoSEQ multiplex PCR reads. The table lists around 180,000 distinct CDR3 sequences, approximately 95% of them singletons. The sample consisted of CD8+ T cells from PBMCs. All receptors come from a human donor with multiple sclerosis.

V is TRBV20-1 and J is TRBJ2-7; TRBD2 is a possible D gene (5 bases). Between the trimmed V and J ends, which lost 6 bases and 2 bases, there was a span of 23 bases. Germline V gene sequence: CDR1 DFQATT, CDR2 SNEGSKA (reference sequence). The CDR3 is 16 residues long. Written as DNA, the CDR3 is TGCAGTGCGAGTACGGGATCCACAAAAGCGGCCTACGAGCAGTACTTC. It specifies CSASTGSTKAAYEQYF.

The chain employs TRBV2 and TRBJ2-1, with D hard to call. The germline gives CDR1 SNHLY, CDR2 FYNNEI. Trimming took off 3 bases at V and 9 bases at J, with 6 bases between the two ends. There are 11 residues in the CDR3. The CDR3 loop is CASSDTTEQFF. For the CDR3, the DNA is TGTGCCAGCAGTGATACCACTGAGCAGTTCTTC.

V and J are TRBV27 and TRBJ1-6; TRBD1 aligns across 9 bases. Trimming took 7 bases from V and 9 from J; bases not matched to a gene: 13. Germline CDR1 is MNHEY and CDR2 is SMNVEV (reference sequence). This CDR3 is 16 amino acids long. The CDR3 DNA reads TGTGCCAGCACCGACCTGGGGACAGGGAATGCTTCACCCCTCCACTTT. Its protein is CASTDLGTGNASPLHF.

This chain links TRBV7-9 with TRBJ2-5, with 11 bases aligning to TRBD2. This CDR3 region has 19 residues. J lost 3 bases, V lost 5 bases, and 17 bases had no gene match. Germline CDR1 reads SEHNR; CDR2 reads FQNEAQ (reference sequence). The CDR3 DNA is TGTGCCAGCAGCGCCGACAGGGGAATAGCGGGAGGGCCTGAAGAGACCCAGTACTTC. It codes for CASSADRGIAGGPEETQYF.

V and J are TRBV6-6 and TRBJ2-7; no firm D call. This CDR3 spans 13 amino acids. Looked up from germline, CDR1 is MNHNY and CDR2 is SVGAGI (reference sequence). With 8 bases removed from V and 2 bases from J, the gap between germline ends came to 13 bases. CDR3 sequence reads: CASGRTETYEQYF. The DNA of the CDR3 is TGTGCCAGCGGCCGGACGGAGACCTACGAGCAGTACTTC.

The rearrangement joins TRBV6-6 to TRBJ2-7; D unclear. The germline gives CDR1 MNHNY, CDR2 SVGAGI (reference sequence). Trimming cost V 0 bases and J 7 bases, with 4 bases left between them. This CDR3 has 11 amino acids. The DNA for the CDR3 is TGTGCCAGCAGTTACTCCTGGGAGCAGTACTTC. Its translation is CASSYSWEQYF.

The J gene is TRBJ2-2, the V gene TRBV7-9; no reliable D call. CDR3 size: 11 residues. Germline CDR1 and CDR2: SEHNR and FQNEAQ (reference sequence). The V and J ends lost 5 bases and 8 bases respectively, with 6 bases between them. The CDR3 DNA sequence: TGTGCCAGCAGCCCATGGGGGGAGCTGTTTTTT. Translation: CASSPWGELFF.

The chain couples TRBV9 to TRBJ2-3; tentatively, D is TRBD2 (6 bases). Germline V gene data show CDR1 as SGDLS and CDR2 as YYNGEE. This CDR3 has 19 residues. Trimming removed 0 bases at V and 2 bases at J, with 22 bases between. As DNA, the CDR3 is TGTGCCAGCAGCGTAGTATGGGTCGTGGGGGGAGTTAACACAGATACGCAGTATTTT. The encoded protein is CASSVVWVVGGVNTDTQYF.

The chain carries TRBV9 and TRBJ2-1, with D possibly TRBD2 on 6 matching bases. The CDR3 extends over 12 amino acids. Trimming removed 0 bases at V and 8 bases at J, with 6 bases between. The V gene's germline CDR1 is SGDLS and CDR2 YYNGEE. CDR3 DNA sequence: TGTGCCAGCAGCGTAGCGGGGGATGAGCAGTTCTTC. The encoded protein is CASSVAGDEQFF.

The chain uses TRBV7-6 and TRBJ2-1; 8 nucleotides match TRBD2. CDR1 is SGHVS and CDR2 is FNYEAQ in the germline V gene. The CDR3 extends over 17 amino acids. The V and J ends lost 2 bases and 2 bases, in that order; junction bases with no gene match: 8. CDR3 bases: TGTGCCAGCAGCTTAATTAGCGGGGAGGACCCCTACAATGAGCAGTTCTTC. It is translated as CASSLISGEDPYNEQFF.